This record covers a single T cell receptor beta chain. Original data processing: Reference gene primer amplification gave nucleated cell count estimates. Sequenced by immunoSEQ multiplex PCR; TCRdb stores in-frame clones only, minus some. The DNA was the basis for D and trimming; V, J and clone size are from that table. The table records around 140,000 clones, around 89% of them present only once. The data are from a study of blood T cell repertoires in COVID-19. Germline assignment: CDR1 SNHLY and CDR2 FYNNEI. CDR3 length: 14 amino acids. The V and J ends lost 7 bases and 7 bases respectively, with 16 bases between them.

V usage is TRBV2 and J usage is TRBJ1-4; D gene uncertain. The clonotype was recovered from a man aged 60 to 75 with active or convalescent COVID-19. The sequenced sample consisted of peripheral blood. The CDR3: CASKEEAGGEKLFF. The CDR3 coding sequence is TGTGCCAGCAAAGAGGAAGCTGGCGGTGAAAAACTGTTTTTT.